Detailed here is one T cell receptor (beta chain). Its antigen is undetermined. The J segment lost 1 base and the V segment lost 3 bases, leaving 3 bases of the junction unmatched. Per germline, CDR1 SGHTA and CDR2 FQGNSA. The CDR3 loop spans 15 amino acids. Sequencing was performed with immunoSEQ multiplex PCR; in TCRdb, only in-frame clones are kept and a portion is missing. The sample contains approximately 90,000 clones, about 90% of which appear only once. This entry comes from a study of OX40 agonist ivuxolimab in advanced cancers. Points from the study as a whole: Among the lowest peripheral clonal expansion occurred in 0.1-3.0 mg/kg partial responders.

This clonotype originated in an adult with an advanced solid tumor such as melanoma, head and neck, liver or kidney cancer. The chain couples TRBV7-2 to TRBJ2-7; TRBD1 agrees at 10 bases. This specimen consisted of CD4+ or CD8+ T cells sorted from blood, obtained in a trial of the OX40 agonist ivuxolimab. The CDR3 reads CASSFPGQGSYEQYF. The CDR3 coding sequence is TGTGCCAGCAGCTTCCCGGGACAGGGGTCCTACGAGCAGTACTTC.